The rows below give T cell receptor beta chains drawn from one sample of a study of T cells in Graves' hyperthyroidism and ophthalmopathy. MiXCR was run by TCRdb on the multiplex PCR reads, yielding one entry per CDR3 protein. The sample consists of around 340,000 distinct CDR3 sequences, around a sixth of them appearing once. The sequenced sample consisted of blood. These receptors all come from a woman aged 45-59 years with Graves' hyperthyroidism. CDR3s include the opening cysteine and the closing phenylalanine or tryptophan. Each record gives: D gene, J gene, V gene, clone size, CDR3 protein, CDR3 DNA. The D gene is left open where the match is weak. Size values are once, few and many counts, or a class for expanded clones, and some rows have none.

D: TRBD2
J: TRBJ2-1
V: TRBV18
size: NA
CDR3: CASSPGRDEQFF
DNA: TGTGCCAGCTCCCCGGGGAGGGATGAGCAGTTCTTC

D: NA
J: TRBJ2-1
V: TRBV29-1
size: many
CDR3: CSVVVVLDEQFF
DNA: TGCAGCGTTGTGGTAGTTTTGGATGAGCAGTTCTTC

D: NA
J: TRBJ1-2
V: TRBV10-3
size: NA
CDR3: CAISAEVYGYTF
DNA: TGTGCCATCTCCGCAGAGGTCTATGGCTACACCTTC

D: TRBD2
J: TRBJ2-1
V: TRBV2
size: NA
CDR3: CASSDLAGGYNEQFF
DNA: TGTGCCAGCAGTGATCTAGCGGGGGGATACAATGAGCAGTTCTTC

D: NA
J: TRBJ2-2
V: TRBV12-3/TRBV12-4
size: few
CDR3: CASSSNRYTGELFF
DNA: TGTGCCAGCAGTTCAAATCGATACACCGGGGAGCTGTTTTTT

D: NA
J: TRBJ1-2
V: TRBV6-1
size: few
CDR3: CASSRNLDGYTF
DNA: TGTGCCAGCAGTCGGAATCTGGATGGCTACACCTTC

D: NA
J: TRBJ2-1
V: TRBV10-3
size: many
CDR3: CAISEQQVLSYNEQFF
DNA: TGTGCCATCAGTGAGCAACAGGTACTGTCCTACAATGAGCAGTTCTTC

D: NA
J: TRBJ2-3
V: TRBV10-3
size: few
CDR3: CAISAGAPLEVDTQYF
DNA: TGTGCCATCAGTGCGGGGGCCCCCCTTGAGGTAGATACGCAGTATTTT

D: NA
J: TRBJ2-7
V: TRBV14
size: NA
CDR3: CASSQDRIEEHEQYF
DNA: TGTGCCAGCAGCCAGGACCGTATTGAGGAGCACGAGCAGTACTTC

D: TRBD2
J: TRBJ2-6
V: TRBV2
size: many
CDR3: CASSWTSGGAGANVLTF
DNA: TGTGCCAGCAGTTGGACTAGCGGGGGGGCTGGGGCCAACGTCCTGACTTTC

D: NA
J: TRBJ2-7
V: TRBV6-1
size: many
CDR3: CASSEAGSKYEQYF
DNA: TGTGCCAGCAGTGAAGCCGGGAGCAAGTACGAGCAGTACTTC

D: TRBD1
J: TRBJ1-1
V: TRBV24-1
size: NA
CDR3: CATSDFTGTGHTEAFF
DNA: TGTGCCACCAGTGATTTCACCGGGACAGGGCACACTGAAGCTTTCTTT

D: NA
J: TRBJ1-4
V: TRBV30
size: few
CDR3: CACRRDWTEKLFF
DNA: TGTGCCTGCCGCCGGGACTGGACTGAAAAACTGTTTTTT

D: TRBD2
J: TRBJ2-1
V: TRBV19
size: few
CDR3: CASSISGSWGSSYNEQFF
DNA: TGTGCCAGTAGTATTAGCGGGAGTTGGGGAAGCTCCTACAATGAGCAGTTCTTC

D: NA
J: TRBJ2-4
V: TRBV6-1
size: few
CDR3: CASSRAAGLMDIQYF
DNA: TGTGCCAGCAGTCGCGCCGCGGGGTTGATGGACATTCAGTACTTC

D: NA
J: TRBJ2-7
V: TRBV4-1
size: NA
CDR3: CASSREERTEQYF
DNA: TGCGCCAGCAGCCGCGAGGAAAGGACCGAACAGTACTTC

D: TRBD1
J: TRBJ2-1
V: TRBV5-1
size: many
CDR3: CASSWGDRGSEQFF
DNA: TGCGCCAGCAGCTGGGGGGACAGGGGGAGTGAGCAGTTCTTC

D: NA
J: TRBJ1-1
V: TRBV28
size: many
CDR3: CASNPGGGEAFF
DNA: TGTGCCAGCAACCCCGGAGGTGGTGAAGCTTTCTTT

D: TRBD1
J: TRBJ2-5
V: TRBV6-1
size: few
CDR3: CASSHRGWGTQYF
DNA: TGTGCCAGCAGTCACAGGGGTTGGGGGACCCAGTACTTC

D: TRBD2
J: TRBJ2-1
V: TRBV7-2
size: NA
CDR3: CASSFSGRGNEQFF
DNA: TGTGCCAGCAGCTTTAGCGGGAGGGGCAATGAGCAGTTCTTC

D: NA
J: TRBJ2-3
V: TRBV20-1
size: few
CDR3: CSACEAGRSTDTQYF
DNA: TGCAGTGCCTGCGAGGCCGGCCGAAGCACAGATACGCAGTATTTT

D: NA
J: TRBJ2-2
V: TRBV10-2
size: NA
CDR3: CASEEGANTGELFF
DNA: TGCGCCAGCGAGGAGGGGGCGAACACCGGGGAGCTGTTTTTT

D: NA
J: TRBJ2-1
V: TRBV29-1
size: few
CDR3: CSVGTFNEQFF
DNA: TGCAGCGTCGGAACATTCAATGAGCAGTTCTTC

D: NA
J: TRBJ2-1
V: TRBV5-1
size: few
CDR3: CASGRGASSYNEQFF
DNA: TGCGCCAGCGGCCGCGGGGCGAGCTCCTACAATGAGCAGTTCTTC

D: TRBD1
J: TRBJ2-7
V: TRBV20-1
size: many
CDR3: CSASTGMDHYEQYF
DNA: TGCAGTGCTTCGACAGGGATGGATCACTACGAGCAGTACTTC

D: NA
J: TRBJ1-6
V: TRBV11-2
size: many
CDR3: CASSLNPGSSNSPLHF
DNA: TGTGCCAGCAGCTTAAATCCAGGGTCATCTAATTCACCCCTCCACTTT

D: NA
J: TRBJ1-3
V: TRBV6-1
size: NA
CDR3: CASSERTSRTGNTIYF
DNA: TGTGCCAGCAGTGAGCGTACCTCTAGGACTGGAAACACCATATATTTT

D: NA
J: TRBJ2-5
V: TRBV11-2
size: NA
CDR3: CASSFGGTQYF
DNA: TGTGCCAGCAGCTTCGGTGGGACCCAGTACTTC

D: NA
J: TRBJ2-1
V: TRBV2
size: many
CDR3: CASSRGSSYNEQFF
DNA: TGTGCCAGCAGTAGGGGGAGCTCCTACAATGAGCAGTTCTTC

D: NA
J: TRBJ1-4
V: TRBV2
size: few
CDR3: CASSETGLNEKLFF
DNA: TGTGCCAGCAGTGAGACAGGACTTAATGAAAAACTGTTTTTT

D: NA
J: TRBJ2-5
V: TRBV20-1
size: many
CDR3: CSAIRLQGSLQETQYF
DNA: TGCAGTGCCATCCGTCTCCAGGGCAGCCTCCAAGAGACCCAGTACTTC

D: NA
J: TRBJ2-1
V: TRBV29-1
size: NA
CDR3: CSVEETRPNEQFF
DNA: TGCAGCGTTGAAGAGACCCGACCGAATGAGCAGTTCTTC

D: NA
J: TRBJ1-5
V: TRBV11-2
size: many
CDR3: CASSPRDGNQPQHF
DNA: TGTGCCAGCAGCCCTCGGGACGGAAATCAGCCCCAGCATTTT

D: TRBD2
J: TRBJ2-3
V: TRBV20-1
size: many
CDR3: CSALAGGSTDTQYF
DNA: TGCAGTGCCCTAGCGGGGGGGAGCACAGATACGCAGTATTTT

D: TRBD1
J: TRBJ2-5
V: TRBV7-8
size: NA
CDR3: CASSVGQGIQETQYF
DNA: TGTGCCAGCAGCGTGGGACAGGGGATACAAGAGACCCAGTACTTC

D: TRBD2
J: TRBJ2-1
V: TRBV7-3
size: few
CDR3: CASSQLAGGLNEQFF
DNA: TGTGCCAGCAGCCAGCTAGCGGGGGGGTTGAATGAGCAGTTCTTC

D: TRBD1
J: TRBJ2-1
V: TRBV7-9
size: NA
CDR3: CASSGRGHNEQFF
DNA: TGTGCCAGCAGCGGCAGGGGGCACAATGAGCAGTTCTTC

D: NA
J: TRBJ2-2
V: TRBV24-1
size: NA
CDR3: CATSDLVETGELFF
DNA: TGTGCCACCAGTGATCTTGTGGAGACCGGGGAGCTGTTTTTT

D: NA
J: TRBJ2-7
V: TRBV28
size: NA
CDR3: CASSRQEPYEQYF
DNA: TGTGCCAGCTCCAGACAGGAGCCCTACGAGCAGTACTTC

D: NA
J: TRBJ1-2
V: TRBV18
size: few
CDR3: CASSSGQGESGYTF
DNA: TGTGCCAGCTCGTCCGGGCAAGGGGAAAGCGGCTACACCTTC